This record looks at one TCR beta chain sequence and its context. Antigen specificity is unknown. The CDR3 is 16 residues long. V gave up 3 bases and J gave up 4 bases; unmatched junction bases: 8. Germline V gene sequence: CDR1 SGHTA, CDR2 FQGNSA. 13 Jbeta primers and 60 Vbeta primers were used for the PCR. Sequenced by immunoSEQ multiplex PCR; TCRdb stores in-frame clones only, minus some. The sample lists around 150,000 clones; 75% were seen once. This record belongs to a study of cytomegalovirus exposure and HLA in healthy donors. The study, taken as a whole, reports: Later analysis showed TCR association rates varying by HLA locus, highest for DRB1 and lowest for HLA-C. The authors considered a cluster of highly shared sequence variants likely to be a sequencing artifact.

This receptor was obtained from a woman aged 35 to 49 in good health and CMV-seropositive. The specimen was PBMCs. The chain combines TRBV7-2 with TRBJ2-2; 7 bases are a match to TRBD2. CDR3 in DNA: TGTGCCAGCAGCTTGGGCGGGGGTTATCGCACCGGGGAGCTGTTTTTT. This translates into CASSLGGGYRTGELFF.